The entry below gives a single T cell receptor (beta chain) sequence along with its context. This sample is drawn from a study of shared clonotypes between healthy human individuals. In replicate PCRs of sorted subsets, about 220 ng DNA, 29,000 or so T cell genomes, was used. TCRdb's copy holds only in-frame clones and misses some; the assay was immunoSEQ multiplex PCR. Among a few million clones listed, 93% were seen once. Germline V gene data show CDR1 as MNHNS and CDR2 as SASEGT. The CDR3 runs 14 residues. V lost 6 bases to trimming and J lost 0 bases; unmatched junction nucleotides: 4. Naive CD8 cells comprised CD45RO-negative, CCR7-positively selected cells, excluding terminally differentiated effector memory CD45RA+ cells.

This chain links TRBV6-1 with TRBJ1-1; 7 nucleotides match TRBD1. This clonotype was obtained from a man aged 18 to 30 in good health. Some clones in this sample may be carry-over from other donors' samples. Sample: naive CD8+ T cells from PBMCs. Here the CDR3 DNA reads TGTGCCAGCAGGGTGGGACAGTTGAACACTGAAGCTTTCTTT. It translates to CASRVGQLNTEAFF.